This T cell receptor beta chain was retrieved from a study of cytomegalovirus exposure and HLA in healthy donors. Concerning this clone: Its specificity is unknown.

The PCR employed 60 Vbeta primers together with 13 Jbeta primers. Here immunoSEQ multiplex PCR was the method, and the copy in TCRdb shows in-frame clones only, minus some. The sample has about 110,000 clones; 75% to 80% are singletons. Study results and caveats: An observed cluster of highly shared sequence variants was recorded as a likely sequencing artifact. Evidence from a later analysis indicated that most CMV-associated TCR beta chains looked HLA-restricted. Further analysis, carried out later, found HLA-associated TCR beta chains more clonally expanded than equally common other chains.

This clonotype originated in a woman aged 30 to 39 in good health and CMV-seronegative. Source material: PBMCs.

The CDR3 bases are TGTGCCAGCAGTCCGGGACAGAGTTACAATGAGCAGTTCTTC. Translation: CASSPGQSYNEQFF. The chain links TRBV9 to TRBJ2-1, with TRBD1 matching over 7 bases. From germline, CDR1 is SGDLS and CDR2 YYNGEE. CDR3 length: 14 amino acids. J was trimmed by 4 bases and V by 5 bases; bases with no gene match: 6.